These 18 T cell receptor beta chains came from one sample sequenced in a study of shared clonotypes between healthy human individuals. Produced via immunoSEQ multiplex PCR; TCRdb's table is partial and in-frame only. The repertoire includes about 700,000 clones, about 91% of them detected once, and roughly 24% sits in the top ten. Naive CD8 cells, CD45RO-negative and positively selected for CCR7, excluded terminally differentiated effector memory CD45RA+ cells. Sequences were obtained from naive CD8+ T cells sorted from blood. The receptors come from a man in his thirties or forties in good health.

The V and J genes are TRBV28 and TRBJ2-5; D ambiguous. V was cut by 6 bases and J by 9 bases, with 8 bases left in between. Germline CDR1 MDHEN, CDR2 SYDVKM. The length of the CDR3 is 10 residues. The CDR3 region is CASSRMAQYF. The CDR3 DNA is TGTGCCAGCAGCCGGATGGCCCAGTACTTC.

The chain carries TRBV6-5 and TRBJ2-1, with a tentative D call TRBD1 (6 bases). Germline-derived CDR1 and CDR2 are MNHEY and SVGAGI. The CDR3 has 13 residues. Deletions cut 1 base from V and 9 bases from J, with 10 bases between. In DNA, the CDR3 is TGTGCCAGCAGTTACTTTCAGGGGCGTGAGCAGTTCTTC. This sequence encodes CASSYFQGREQFF.

The rearrangement links TRBV7-6 to TRBJ2-7; D is possibly TRBD1 (6 bases). Germline V lookup: CDR1 SGHVS, CDR2 FNYEAQ. Trimming removed 3 bases from V and 2 bases from J, with 8 bases in between. The CDR3 consists of 13 residues. CDR3 bases: TGTGCCAGCAGCTTCGGACAGACCTACGAGCAGTACTTC. This translates into CASSFGQTYEQYF.

The chain carries TRBV6-6 and TRBJ2-7; D remains unclear. This CDR3 contains 13 residues. The V gene's germline CDR1 is MNHNY and CDR2 SVGAGI (reference sequence). The V end was cut by 0 bases, the J end by 6 bases, with 9 bases between. The CDR3 protein is CASSYSEFGEQYF. The DNA for the CDR3 is TGTGCCAGCAGTTACTCGGAGTTTGGCGAGCAGTACTTC.

The chain combines TRBV28 with TRBJ2-5, with 10 bases identical to TRBD1. The CDR3 covers 14 residues. J lost 5 bases, V lost 9 bases, and 9 bases had no gene match. Germline V gene lookup returns CDR1 MDHEN and CDR2 SYDVKM. CDR3: CASGTGDGVETQYF. CDR3 sequence (DNA): TGTGCCAGTGGGACAGGGGACGGGGTGGAGACCCAGTACTTC.

The chain recombines TRBV25-1 with TRBJ1-5; tentatively, D is TRBD1 (5 bases). Germline CDR1 MGHDK, CDR2 SYGVNS. The germline V and J ends were trimmed by 6 bases and 1 base, with 19 bases remaining between them. This CDR3 region has 17 residues. CDR3 region: CASRYTGRMISNQPQHF. In DNA form, the CDR3 reads TGTGCCAGCAGATATACGGGACGGATGATAAGCAATCAGCCCCAGCATTTT.

This chain joins TRBV9 and TRBJ1-5; possibly TRBD1 for D (6 bases). This CDR3 is 13 amino acids long. V gave up 3 bases and J gave up 4 bases, with 8 bases separating them. Germline CDR1 is SGDLS and CDR2 is YYNGEE. This CDR3 is CASSATGNQPQHF. The CDR3 region has the DNA TGTGCCAGCAGCGCAACAGGGAATCAGCCCCAGCATTTT.

This chain connects TRBV4-1 to TRBJ2-7; D may correspond to TRBD1 or TRBD2 (5 bases each). Trimming removed 3 bases from V and 4 bases from J, with 13 bases in between. CDR3 length: 14 amino acids. Per germline, CDR1 MGHRA and CDR2 YSYEKL. This chain's CDR3 is CASSQAGRDYEQYF. The CDR3 DNA reads TGCGCCAGCAGCCAGGCGGGCAGGGATTACGAGCAGTACTTC.

In this sample, this clone turned up many times. The V call is TRBV7-9, the J call TRBJ2-7; the D gene is possibly TRBD1 (6 bases). Trimming cost V 5 bases and J 6 bases, with 14 bases left between them. Germline V CDR1 and CDR2: SEHNR, FQNEAQ (reference sequence). There are 13 residues in the CDR3. The CDR3 DNA reads TGTGCCAGCAGCCTCCCCTCAGGGGTCGAGCAGTACTTC. Translated: CASSLPSGVEQYF. The full variable domain, in which reference TRBV7-9 and TRBJ2-7 provide the parts outside the CDR3, is DTGVSQNPRHKITKRGQNVTFRCDPISEHNRLYWYRQTLGQGPEFLTYFQNEAQLEKSRLLSDRFSAERPKGSFSTLEIQRTEQGDSAMYLCASSLPSGVEQYFGPGTRLTVT.

J is TRBJ2-7 and V is TRBV9, with 7 bases fitting TRBD1. CDR3 size: 14 residues. V shed 0 bases and J 7 bases; nucleotides not matched to a gene: 7. Germline CDR1 is SGDLS and CDR2 is YYNGEE. The chain's CDR3 is CASSVGQGAEEQYF. CDR3 DNA: TGTGCCAGCAGCGTAGGACAGGGTGCGGAGGAGCAGTACTTC.

The V gene is TRBV27, the J gene TRBJ1-5; D is perhaps TRBD1 (5 bases). V gave up 5 bases and J gave up 5 bases, with 22 bases separating them. Germline loops: CDR1 MNHEY, CDR2 SMNVEV (reference sequence). CDR3 size: 17 residues. The CDR3 region is CASSTITVAGADQPQHF. The CDR3 DNA reads TGTGCCAGCAGTACTATAACTGTGGCCGGGGCGGATCAGCCCCAGCATTTT.

This clone occurred a few times. V gene TRBV5-1 combines with J gene TRBJ2-2; D unclear. Germline loops: CDR1 SGHRS, CDR2 YFSETQ. The CDR3 has 13 residues. V was shortened by 0 bases and J by 6 bases, with 6 bases between the two germline ends. The CDR3 is CASSLVVPGELFF. For the CDR3, the DNA is TGCGCCAGCAGCTTGGTGGTCCCCGGGGAGCTGTTTTTT. Combining the CDR3 with reference TRBV5-1 and TRBJ2-2 gives the whole variable domain KAGVTQTPRYLIKTRGQQVTLSCSPISGHRSVSWYQQTPGQGLQFLFEYFSETQRNKGNFPGRFSGRQFSNSRSEMNVSTLELGDSALYLCASSLVVPGELFFGEGSRLTVL.

The chain joins TRBV7-6 to TRBJ1-1; the D gene is possibly TRBD1 (6 bases). This CDR3 spans 16 amino acids. The germline V and J ends were trimmed by 2 bases and 6 bases, with 19 bases remaining between them. In germline, CDR1 is SGHVS, CDR2 FNYEAQ. CDR3 loop: CASSLWTADGGAEAFF. The CDR3, as DNA: TGTGCCAGCAGCTTATGGACAGCCGATGGGGGGGCTGAAGCTTTCTTT.

V and J are TRBV5-6 and TRBJ2-6, with 7 bases that match TRBD2. Germline CDR1 reads SGHDT; CDR2 reads YYEEEE. Germline trimming cut 1 base from V and 2 bases from J; bases unmatched to any gene: 9. The CDR3 extends over 18 amino acids. CDR3 amino acids: CASSLISGGRAGANVLTF. CDR3 nucleotide sequence: TGTGCCAGCAGCTTGATTTCCGGCGGGAGAGCTGGGGCCAACGTCCTGACTTTC.

The rearrangement links TRBV6-1 to TRBJ2-1, with TRBD2 identical over 13 bases. Per germline, CDR1 MNHNS and CDR2 SASEGT. The CDR3 has 16 amino acids. V shed 4 bases, J shed 6 bases, and the junction held 6 bases outside the gene matches. The CDR3 is CASSVPGTSGINEQFF. The CDR3 coding sequence is TGTGCCAGCAGTGTCCCCGGGACTAGCGGGATCAATGAGCAGTTCTTC.

The rearrangement uses TRBV7-6 and TRBJ2-5; D is ambiguous. CDR3 length equals 13 residues. Between the trimmed V and J ends, which lost 5 bases and 9 bases, there was a span of 16 bases. The V gene's germline CDR1 is SGHVS and CDR2 FNYEAQ. The CDR3 DNA sequence: TGTGCCAGCAGCCTCACCATGGGCCGCTCCCAGTACTTC. This encodes CASSLTMGRSQYF.

This rearrangement joins TRBV13 to TRBJ2-7, with 8 bases identical to TRBD2. The CDR3 consists of 14 residues. Germline CDR1 PRHDT, CDR2 FYEKMQ (reference sequence). V shed 5 bases and J 4 bases; nucleotides not matched to a gene: 7. The CDR3 reads CASSPSGGGYEQYF. The CDR3 region has the DNA TGTGCCAGCAGCCCCTCCGGGGGGGGTTACGAGCAGTACTTC.

This chain joins TRBV9 and TRBJ2-7; a possible D gene is TRBD1 (5 bases). Trimming removed 0 bases from V and 3 bases from J, with 13 bases in between. From germline, CDR1 is SGDLS and CDR2 YYNGEE. The length of the CDR3 is 15 residues. DNA of the CDR3: TGTGCCAGCAGCGTAGAAGGGGATTTGGACTACGAGCAGTACTTC. Its protein product is CASSVEGDLDYEQYF.